The 25 T cell receptor beta chains given below trace back to one sample, sequenced in a study of T cells in Graves' hyperthyroidism and ophthalmopathy. RNA transcripts were the template for amplifying TCR beta CDR3 regions. During a first-round RT-PCR of the TCR CDR3, the HTBI primer set was used. TCRdb called the multiplex PCR reads again in MiXCR, with one record for every CDR3 protein. The repertoire holds fewer than 900,000 distinct CDR3 sequences, with 15% to 20% as singletons. The specimen was blood. The receptors derive from a young man with Graves' hyperthyroidism.

CDR3 region: CASSPEAVSSYNEQFF. DNA of the CDR3: TGTGCCAGCAGTCCCGAGGCGGTTAGCTCCTACAATGAGCAGTTCTTC. The rearrangement joins TRBV12-3 or TRBV12-4 to TRBJ2-1, with D hard to call. The CDR3 length is 16 residues. Trimming left V 5 bases short and J 0 bases short, with 14 bases between.

This clonotype was detected many times. The rearrangement joins TRBV10-3 to TRBJ2-7; 7 bases line up with TRBD2. The germline V gene encodes CDR1 ENHRY and CDR2 SYGVKD. J gave up 6 bases and V 4 bases, and 9 bases lay outside the gene matches. The CDR3 is 14 residues long. CDR3 amino acids: CAISVRGTGGEQYF. CDR3 DNA sequence: TGTGCCATCAGTGTTAGGGGCACGGGGGGCGAGCAGTACTTC.

This clonotype has at least ten counts. The chain links TRBV6-2 or TRBV6-3 to TRBJ2-7, with 7 bases matching TRBD1. Germline V gene lookup returns CDR1 MNHEY and CDR2 SVGEGT. CDR3 length equals 14 residues. Germline trimming cut 5 bases from V and 5 bases from J; bases unmatched to any gene: 9. The CDR3 here is CASSPTGFSHEQYF. CDR3 in DNA: TGTGCCAGCAGTCCGACAGGGTTTTCCCACGAGCAGTACTTC.

This clonotype was counted many times. The V gene is TRBV2, the J gene TRBJ2-1, with D perhaps matching TRBD1 (6 bases). Per the germline V gene, CDR1 is SNHLY and CDR2 is FYNNEI. The CDR3 sequence is 15 residues long. V was cut by 6 bases and J by 0 bases, with 12 bases left in between. As DNA, the CDR3 is TGTGCCAGCAGGCGAGGCAGGGGCTCCTACAATGAGCAGTTCTTC. This translates into CASRRGRGSYNEQFF.

In this sample, this clonotype turned up many times. The J gene is TRBJ2-1, the V gene TRBV20-1, with D hard to call. V shed 0 bases and J shed 0 bases, with 6 bases lying between them. In germline, CDR1 is DFQATT, CDR2 SNEGSKA (reference sequence). The CDR3 consists of 14 residues. This chain's CDR3 is CSARDWGSYNEQFF. The DNA of the CDR3 is TGCAGTGCTAGAGATTGGGGCTCCTACAATGAGCAGTTCTTC.

This clonotype has just a few counts. The chain joins TRBV5-6 to TRBJ2-7; D is ambiguous. The ends were cut back, 2 bases at V and 4 bases at J, with 16 bases in the middle. Germline V gene data show CDR1 as SGHDT and CDR2 as YYEEEE. The length of the CDR3 is 15 residues. This CDR3 is CASSLFNGRIYEQYF. The CDR3 DNA sequence: TGTGCCAGCAGCTTATTTAACGGCAGGATATACGAGCAGTACTTC.

This clonotype was seen ten or more times. The chain is built from TRBV5-1 and TRBJ2-2; weak D call: TRBD1 (5 bases). Germline CDR1 reads SGHRS; CDR2 reads YFSETQ. The ends were cut back, 4 bases at V and 1 base at J, with 14 bases in the middle. This CDR3 is built from 16 residues. CDR3 protein: CASSPRNRMNTGELFF. The CDR3, as DNA: TGCGCCAGCAGCCCAAGGAACAGGATGAACACCGGGGAGCTGTTTTTT.

The V gene is TRBV29-1, the J gene TRBJ2-3; D gene uncertain. Trimming took off 3 bases at V and 4 bases at J, with 5 bases between the two ends. The CDR3 runs 11 residues. From germline, CDR1 is SQVTM and CDR2 ANQGSEA. CDR3 DNA: TGCAGCGTTGACGTCGCAGATACGCAGTATTTT. Its translation is CSVDVADTQYF.

J is TRBJ1-2 and V is TRBV24-1; a possible D gene is TRBD1 (5 bases). The CDR3 length is 15 residues. Trimming removed 7 bases at V and 5 bases at J, with 19 bases between. Germline CDR1 reads KGHDR; CDR2 reads SFDVKD. CDR3 sequence: CATSALGADQYGYTF. CDR3 DNA: TGTGCCACCAGCGCCCTCGGGGCAGATCAGTATGGCTACACCTTC.

The chain employs TRBV6-2 or TRBV6-3 and TRBJ2-3; tentative D call: TRBD2 (5 bases). The ends were cut back, 0 bases at V and 5 bases at J, with 9 bases in the middle. This CDR3 comprises 14 residues. Germline CDR1 MNHEY, CDR2 SVGEGT. As DNA, the CDR3 is TGTGCCAGCAGTTACTCGGCCGGGGTAGATACGCAGTATTTT. This sequence encodes CASSYSAGVDTQYF.

In its sample, this clonotype was seen many times. This chain links TRBV30 with TRBJ2-1; 11 nucleotides agree with TRBD2. CDR3 length: 17 amino acids. V dropped 6 bases and J dropped 9; count of bases not matched to a gene: 19. Germline lookup yields CDR1 GTSNPN and CDR2 SVGIG (reference sequence). CDR3 residues: CACTSPGQGLAVGEQFF. In DNA, the CDR3 is TGTGCCTGCACCTCCCCGGGCCAGGGACTAGCGGTTGGTGAGCAGTTCTTC.

The sample holds many counts of this clonotype. This sequence joins TRBV28 and TRBJ2-7, with TRBD1 as a possible D gene (6 bases). The V and J ends lost 6 bases and 6 bases respectively, with 15 bases between them. Germline V gives CDR1 MDHEN, CDR2 SYDVKM. This CDR3 has 13 residues. The CDR3 protein is CASSVQGWGEQYF. The CDR3, as DNA: TGTGCCAGCAGCGTACAGGGATGGGGCGAGCAGTACTTC.

The chain links TRBV12-3 or TRBV12-4 to TRBJ1-2, with 9 nucleotides matching TRBD1. Trimming took 6 bases from V and 6 from J; bases not matched to a gene: 11. The CDR3 consists of 15 residues. The CDR3, as DNA: TGTGCCAGCAGGGACTGGGACAGGGACTCTCATGGCTACACCTTC. It is translated as CASRDWDRDSHGYTF.

This clonotype has only a few counts. The rearrangement links TRBV19 to TRBJ2-2; D unresolved. CDR3 size: 14 residues. CDR1 is LNHDA and CDR2 is SQIVND in the germline V gene (reference sequence). V was clipped by 8 bases and J by 4 bases, with 14 bases between them. CDR3 amino acids: CASVMATLTGELFF. In DNA, the CDR3 is TGTGCCAGTGTGATGGCGACCCTCACCGGGGAGCTGTTTTTT.

The chain carries TRBV20-1 and TRBJ1-5, with a possible D match to TRBD1 (5 bases). Germline V gene data show CDR1 as DFQATT and CDR2 as SNEGSKA (reference sequence). V was pared by 2 bases and J by 6 bases, with 11 bases between. The CDR3 extends over 13 amino acids. The CDR3 is CSARPGWAQPQHF. The CDR3 bases are TGCAGTGCTAGACCAGGGTGGGCTCAGCCCCAGCATTTT.

This clonotype was seen more than once but under ten times. V and J are TRBV7-9 and TRBJ2-3; possible D gene TRBD2, 5 bases. The germline V gene encodes CDR1 SEHNR and CDR2 FQNEAQ (reference sequence). V was trimmed by 1 base and J by 0 bases, leaving 11 bases between them. CDR3 length: 16 amino acids. CDR3 residues: CASSLGASQSTDTQYF. In DNA, the CDR3 is TGTGCCAGCAGCTTAGGTGCTAGCCAAAGCACAGATACGCAGTATTTT.

This clonotype was observed at least ten times. A read error is possible here, since a much larger clone lies one base away. The V call is TRBV24-1, the J call TRBJ2-3; D gene unclear. V was pared by 6 bases and J by 0 bases, with 3 bases between. The CDR3 runs 12 residues. Germline V CDR1 and CDR2: KGHDR, SFDVKD. As DNA, the CDR3 is TGTGCCACCAGTCGAAGCACAGATACGCAGTATTTT. Its protein is CATSRSTDTQYF.

This clonotype was observed at least ten times. V is TRBV7-2 and J is TRBJ2-5, with TRBD2 identical over 16 bases. CDR1 SGHTA and CDR2 FQGNSA come from the germline V gene. The CDR3 totals 16 residues. V trimming: 4 bases; J trimming: 5 bases; junction bases outside the gene matches: 4. The CDR3 spells CASSWGLAGGWETQYF. DNA for the CDR3: TGTGCCAGCAGCTGGGGACTAGCGGGGGGGTGGGAGACCCAGTACTTC.

This sequence joins TRBV2 and TRBJ1-1, with D possibly TRBD1 on 6 matching bases. The CDR3 has 13 amino acids. V was trimmed by 9 bases and J by 0 bases, leaving 11 bases between them. Per the germline V gene, CDR1 is SNHLY and CDR2 is FYNNEI. For the CDR3, the DNA is TGTGCCAGTAGGGACAACTTGAACACTGAAGCTTTCTTT. Protein: CASRDNLNTEAFF.

This clonotype was picked up many times. The chain combines TRBV28 with TRBJ1-2; D may be TRBD1 (5 bases). V was shortened by 6 bases and J by 4 bases, with 9 bases between the two germline ends. Germline V CDR1 and CDR2: MDHEN, SYDVKM. The CDR3 sequence is 12 residues long. The CDR3 protein is CASSGGSYGYTF. The CDR3 coding sequence is TGTGCCAGCAGCGGGGGAAGCTATGGCTACACCTTC.

This clonotype showed up just a few times. The chain couples TRBV20-1 to TRBJ2-2; 7 bases fit TRBD1. The CDR3 is 15 amino acids. Germline CDR1 is DFQATT and CDR2 is SNEGSKA (reference sequence). V shed 3 bases and J 1 base; nucleotides not matched to a gene: 5. Here the CDR3 DNA reads TGCAGTGCTAGGGATCGACAGGGGAACACCGGGGAGCTGTTTTTT. Translating it yields CSARDRQGNTGELFF.

This clonotype appeared a few times. The chain links TRBV28 to TRBJ2-7; D is ambiguous. Germline V lookup: CDR1 MDHEN, CDR2 SYDVKM. Trimming took off 6 bases at V and 4 bases at J, with 10 bases between the two ends. CDR3 length: 12 amino acids. The CDR3 loop reads CASSTLGYEQYF. CDR3 DNA sequence: TGTGCCAGCAGCACCTTAGGATACGAGCAGTACTTC.

This clonotype came up a few times. The V gene is TRBV27, the J gene TRBJ2-1, with D tentatively TRBD1 (6 bases). The germline V and J ends were trimmed by 2 bases and 14 bases, with 13 bases remaining between them. The germline CDR1 and CDR2 sequences are MNHEY and SMNVEV (reference sequence). The CDR3 is 12 amino acids. CDR3 nucleotide sequence: TGTGCCAGCAGTTTAGTAAGGGGGATGGAGTTCTTC. Its translation: CASSLVRGMEFF.

This clonotype was picked up a small number of times. The chain joins TRBV18 to TRBJ2-1; 9 nucleotides align to TRBD2. Germline V gives CDR1 KGHSH, CDR2 LQKENI. This CDR3 has 15 amino acids. Trimming cost V 0 bases and J 7 bases; bases outside gene matches: 4. The CDR3 DNA sequence: TGTGCCAGCTCACCACCTAGCGGGAGTAGGAATGAGCAGTTCTTC. Protein product: CASSPPSGSRNEQFF.

A word on this clonotype: One end of the junction varies from germline; a read error may be responsible. The V and J genes are TRBV7-9 and TRBJ2-7; D is undetermined. CDR3 length: 14 residues. Per germline, CDR1 SEHNR and CDR2 FQNEAQ (reference sequence). The CDR3 reads CASSLTSARNEEYF. In DNA, the CDR3 is TGTGCCAGCAGCTTAACGAGTGCACGGAACGAGGAGTACTTC.